The 30 T cell receptor beta chains below were found in one sample sequenced in a study of blood T cell repertoires in COVID-19. TCRdb keeps only in-frame clones here, not all; method: immunoSEQ multiplex PCR. The profile shows under 250,000 clones, 82% of them singletons. Sequencing was done on a sample of peripheral blood. The source is a woman aged 40 to 50 with acute or convalescent COVID-19.

V is TRBV11-3 and J is TRBJ2-7; the match to TRBD1 covers 9 bases. Germline CDR1 and CDR2: SGHNT and YENEEA. V was clipped by 5 bases and J by 4 bases; unmatched bases: 6. This CDR3 is 14 amino acids long. CDR3 region: CASSHRDRAYEQYF. The CDR3 DNA follows: TGTGCCAGCAGCCACCGGGACAGGGCTTACGAGCAGTACTTC.

This chain uses TRBV7-6 with TRBJ2-7, with TRBD1 matching over 10 bases. Germline CDR1 SGHVS, CDR2 FNYEAQ. The length of the CDR3 is 15 residues. The V gene end was trimmed by 3 bases and the J gene end by 6 bases; junction bases not matched to a gene: 8. The DNA of the CDR3 is TGTGCCAGCAGCTTTGGACAGGGGGTTTCGGCCGAGCAGTACTTC. As protein: CASSFGQGVSAEQYF.

The chain links TRBV4-1 to TRBJ2-7, with D unresolved. The V end lost 0 bases, the J end lost 3 bases, and 6 bases lay between the germline ends. Per germline, CDR1 MGHRA and CDR2 YSYEKL. CDR3 length: 13 amino acids. CDR3 loop: CASSQDLSYEQYF. The DNA for the CDR3 is TGCGCCAGCAGCCAAGATTTGAGCTACGAGCAGTACTTC.

This sequence joins TRBV4-3 and TRBJ2-4, with 7 bases aligning to TRBD1. There are 13 residues in the CDR3. Looked up from germline, CDR1 is LGHNA and CDR2 is YSLEER. Trimming took 4 bases from V and 8 from J; bases not matched to a gene: 5. CDR3 protein: CASSRTGVDIQYF. DNA for the CDR3: TGCGCCAGCAGCCGTACAGGGGTTGACATTCAGTACTTC.

V usage is TRBV18 and J usage is TRBJ1-1, with 12 nucleotides matching TRBD1. Germline CDR1 and CDR2: KGHSH and LQKENI. The J segment lost 4 bases and the V segment lost 6 bases, leaving 6 bases of the junction unmatched. The CDR3 has 15 amino acids. CDR3 sequence: CASSPGTGGFTEAFF. The CDR3, as DNA: TGTGCCAGCTCGCCTGGGACAGGGGGCTTCACTGAAGCTTTCTTT.

The gene calls are TRBV7-6 and TRBJ1-2, with 9 bases identical to TRBD1. Germline CDR1 SGHVS, CDR2 FNYEAQ. V shed 5 bases and J 2 bases; nucleotides not matched to a gene: 6. The CDR3 consists of 15 residues. The CDR3 reads CASSPGTGLNYGYTF. The CDR3 nucleotides read TGTGCCAGCAGCCCGGGGACAGGGCTAAACTATGGCTACACCTTC. Full variable domain (remainder filled in from reference TRBV7-6 and TRBJ1-2): GAGVSQSPRYKVTKRGQDVALRCDPISGHVSLYWYRQALGQGPEFLTYFNYEAQQDKSGLPNDRFSAERPEGSISTLTIQRTEQRDSAMYRCASSPGTGLNYGYTFGSGTRLTVV.

This chain joins TRBV29-1 and TRBJ1-4; D perhaps matches TRBD1 (6 bases). The CDR3 contains 15 residues. CDR1 is SQVTM and CDR2 is ANQGSEA in the germline V gene. With 3 bases removed from V and 0 bases from J, the gap between germline ends came to 11 bases. The CDR3 reads CSVESRGTTNEKLFF. The CDR3, as DNA: TGCAGCGTTGAGTCCAGGGGAACAACTAATGAAAAACTGTTTTTT.

This clone was picked up one time. The rearrangement links TRBV11-2 to TRBJ2-3, with D possibly matching TRBD2 (5 bases). The CDR3 is 13 residues long. Germline V lookup: CDR1 SGHAT, CDR2 FQNNGV. The V end lost 5 bases, the J end lost 5 bases, and 11 bases lay between the germline ends. As DNA, the CDR3 is TGTGCCAGCAGCCCTAGCCTGGGAGATACGCAGTATTTT. Its translation: CASSPSLGDTQYF.

The chain uses TRBV29-1 and TRBJ2-3, with 8 nucleotides matching TRBD2. Germline CDR1 and CDR2: SQVTM and ANQGSEA. V trimming: 3 bases; J trimming: 0 bases; junction bases outside the gene matches: 2. The CDR3 extends over 14 amino acids. CDR3 nucleotides: TGCAGCGTTGATCAGCGGGGGAGCACAGATACGCAGTATTTT. This encodes CSVDQRGSTDTQYF.

V is TRBV19 and J is TRBJ1-2; D is undetermined. Germline lookup yields CDR1 LNHDA and CDR2 SQIVND (reference sequence). The CDR3 totals 14 residues. Trimming took off 1 base at V and 4 bases at J, with 10 bases between the two ends. CDR3 coding DNA: TGTGCCAGTAGTATAGGAGCGGAGGGCTATGGCTACACCTTC. Translated, it gives CASSIGAEGYGYTF.

The chain is built from TRBV6-2 or TRBV6-3 and TRBJ2-5; no clear D. The CDR3 has 16 residues. The V gene lost 2 bases and the J gene lost 2 bases, with 15 bases spanning the gap. Germline CDR1 reads MNHEY; CDR2 reads SVGEGT. CDR3 sequence (DNA): TGTGCCAGCAGTTACATAAAAGAGGAGCGACAAGAGACCCAGTACTTC. It specifies CASSYIKEERQETQYF.

The genes are TRBV7-9 and TRBJ1-4; 7 bases line up with TRBD1. CDR1 and CDR2 from the germline V gene are SEHNR and FQNEAQ (reference sequence). This CDR3 spans 15 amino acids. V was pared by 2 bases and J by 7 bases, with 7 bases of the junction left unmatched. The CDR3 loop is CASSLYIGGSEKLFF. For the CDR3, the DNA is TGTGCCAGCAGCTTATACATAGGGGGCAGTGAAAAACTGTTTTTT.

The rearrangement joins TRBV5-1 to TRBJ2-7; 7 nucleotides agree with TRBD1. J was trimmed by 2 bases and V by 4 bases; bases with no gene match: 6. Germline V CDR1 and CDR2: SGHRS, YFSETQ. This CDR3 is built from 14 residues. The CDR3 DNA follows: TGCGCCAGCAGCCCGGGACAGCCTCCCTACGAGCAGTACTTC. Its translation is CASSPGQPPYEQYF.

The chain couples TRBV4-2 to TRBJ1-4, with 10 positions matching TRBD1. The CDR3 spans 17 residues. The V and J ends lost 0 bases and 8 bases, in that order; junction bases with no gene match: 9. Germline V gene data show CDR1 as LGHNA and CDR2 as YNFKEQ. CDR3 DNA sequence: TGTGCCAGCAGCCAAGACCGTAGGGACAGGGGAGAGGAAAAACTGTTTTTT. Its protein product is CASSQDRRDRGEEKLFF.

The chain carries TRBV7-3 and TRBJ1-1; D possibly corresponds to TRBD1 (6 bases). Deletions cut 6 bases from V and 3 bases from J, with 14 bases between. The V gene's germline CDR1 is SGHTA and CDR2 FQGTGA. This CDR3 region has 14 residues. The CDR3 region has the DNA TGTGCCAGCAGTCAAACAGGGTGGGACACTGAAGCTTTCTTT. Translated, it gives CASSQTGWDTEAFF. The full variable domain, rest sourced from reference TRBV7-3 and TRBJ1-1, is GAGVSQTPSNKVTEKGKYVELRCDPISGHTALYWYRQSLGQGPEFLIYFQGTGAADDSGLPNDRFFAVRPEGSVSTLKIQRTERGDSAVYLCASSQTGWDTEAFFGQGTRLTVV.

This clone occurred once. CDR3 DNA: TGTGCCAGCAGACCCCGAACAGGGACGGGCACTGAAGCTTTCTTT. It translates to CASRPRTGTGTEAFF. The rearrangement uses TRBV6-5 and TRBJ1-1; perhaps TRBD1 as D (6 bases). The CDR3 consists of 15 residues. Trimming took off 6 bases at V and 4 bases at J, with 18 bases between the two ends. Germline V gene lookup returns CDR1 MNHEY and CDR2 SVGAGI.

This chain connects TRBV6-5 to TRBJ1-1, with D uncertain. The CDR3 totals 14 residues. V was pared by 0 bases and J by 5 bases, with 10 bases between. Per germline, CDR1 MNHEY and CDR2 SVGAGI. The chain's CDR3 is CASSYSVAGTEAFF. DNA of the CDR3: TGTGCCAGCAGTTACTCTGTGGCGGGGACTGAAGCTTTCTTT.

The rearrangement uses TRBV11-2 and TRBJ2-3; TRBD2 aligns across 7 bases. Losses at the gene ends were 1 base for V and 3 bases for J; bases not matched to a gene: 7. This CDR3 comprises 16 residues. Germline V gene data show CDR1 as SGHAT and CDR2 as FQNNGV. The CDR3 protein is CASSLVGGGPTDTQYF. CDR3 nucleotides: TGTGCCAGCAGCTTAGTCGGGGGAGGGCCTACAGATACGCAGTATTTT.

The chain uses TRBV30 and TRBJ2-2; D not resolved. Trimming removed 0 bases at V and 6 bases at J, with 14 bases between. The CDR3 contains 15 residues. Germline loops: CDR1 GTSNPN, CDR2 SVGIG (reference sequence). The CDR3 nucleotides read TGTGCCTGGAGTGTACAATTGCTAGTTGCCGGGGAGCTGTTTTTT. Amino acid sequence: CAWSVQLLVAGELFF. The full variable domain, in which reference TRBV30 and TRBJ2-2 provide the parts outside the CDR3, is SQTIHQWPATLVQPVGSPLSLECTVEGTSNPNLYWYRQAAGRGLQLLFYSVGIGQISSEVPQNLSASRPQDRQFILSSKKLLLSDSGFYLCAWSVQLLVAGELFFGEGSRLTVL.

The rearrangement uses TRBV19 and TRBJ2-7; 10 bases line up with TRBD2. After removal of 5 bases from V and 9 bases from J, the junction contained 13 bases not matched to a gene. The length of the CDR3 is 15 residues. Germline V lookup: CDR1 LNHDA, CDR2 SQIVND (reference sequence). CDR3 region: CASSLRPSGSGRQYF. CDR3 sequence (DNA): TGTGCCAGTAGTCTTCGACCTAGCGGGAGTGGTAGGCAGTACTTC.

This sequence joins TRBV19 and TRBJ1-1, with 12 bases fitting TRBD1. This CDR3 comprises 14 residues. The J segment lost 10 bases and the V segment lost 2 bases, leaving 5 bases of the junction unmatched. Germline V gene lookup returns CDR1 LNHDA and CDR2 SQIVND (reference sequence). The CDR3 protein is CASSIRGQGAVAFF. The DNA of the CDR3 is TGTGCCAGTAGTATACGGGGACAGGGGGCTGTAGCTTTCTTT.

V and J are TRBV3-1 (or the pseudogene TRBV3-2) and TRBJ1-1; TRBD1 matches at 7 bases. V lost 2 bases and J lost 4; bases outside the gene matches: 10. CDR3 length: 16 amino acids. Germline CDR1 reads LGHDT; CDR2 reads YNNKEL (reference sequence). DNA for the CDR3: TGTGCCAGCAGCCAATACCTCGACAGGGACCTCACTGAAGCTTTCTTT. This encodes CASSQYLDRDLTEAFF.

The chain links TRBV11-3 to TRBJ2-7; possibly TRBD1 for D (7 bases). The V end lost 4 bases, the J end lost 1 base, and 11 bases lay between the germline ends. CDR1 SGHNT and CDR2 YENEEA come from the germline V gene. The CDR3 is 14 residues long. Here the CDR3 reads CASSSRDRSYEQYF. The DNA of the CDR3 is TGTGCCAGCAGCTCGCGGGACAGATCCTACGAGCAGTACTTC. The variable domain in full, with the rest retrieved from reference TRBV11-3 and TRBJ2-7, is EAGVVQSPRYKIIEKKQPVAFWCNPISGHNTLYWYLQNLGQGPELLIRYENEEAVDDSQLPKDRFSAERLKGVDSTLKIQPAELGDSAVYLCASSSRDRSYEQYFGPGTRLTVT.

The genes are TRBV27 and TRBJ2-1; 9 bases agree with TRBD2. J was trimmed by 3 bases and V by 7 bases; bases with no gene match: 7. Germline V gives CDR1 MNHEY, CDR2 SMNVEV (reference sequence). CDR3 length: 15 residues. The CDR3 coding sequence is TGTGCCAGCAATCCGGGACTAGCAAGCTACAATGAGCAGTTCTTC. As protein: CASNPGLASYNEQFF.

J is TRBJ2-6 and V is TRBV15; D possibly corresponds to TRBD1 (6 bases). The CDR3 is 16 residues long. V lost 3 bases and J lost 4, with 13 bases in between. Germline CDR1 reads LNHNV; CDR2 reads YYDKDF (reference sequence). In DNA, the CDR3 is TGTGCCACCAGCAGGAGAACAGGGTCCGGGGCCAACGTCCTGACTTTC. As protein: CATSRRTGSGANVLTF.

The chain uses TRBV11-3 and TRBJ1-1; D not certain. The V gene's germline CDR1 is SGHNT and CDR2 YENEEA. The CDR3 runs to 14 residues. Between the trimmed V and J ends, which lost 5 bases and 3 bases, there was a span of 13 bases. CDR3 amino acids: CASSGSGVDTEAFF. CDR3 nucleotide sequence: TGTGCCAGCAGCGGGAGCGGAGTGGACACTGAAGCTTTCTTT.

The V and J genes are TRBV3-1 (or the pseudogene TRBV3-2) and TRBJ2-7; TRBD2 matches 10 bases. Unmatched junction bases numbered 13, after V lost 5 bases and J lost 0 bases. CDR1 LGHDT and CDR2 YNNKEL come from the germline V gene (reference sequence). This CDR3 has 18 amino acids. The CDR3 nucleotides read TGTGCCAGCAGCTACCATTCTTCCGGGACTAGCGTCTCCTACGAGCAGTACTTC. This translates into CASSYHSSGTSVSYEQYF.

There are a few counts of this clone. This chain uses TRBV27 with TRBJ1-2; perhaps TRBD1 as D (6 bases). V lost 9 bases and J 2 bases, leaving 25 bases between the germline ends. Germline V gene sequence: CDR1 MNHEY, CDR2 SMNVEV (reference sequence). The CDR3 sequence is 17 residues long. As DNA, the CDR3 is TGTGCCAGTTCCAAGTGGGGGCCGTTGGGGGTCAACTATGGCTACACCTTC. Its protein is CASSKWGPLGVNYGYTF.

The V gene is TRBV24-1, the J gene TRBJ2-5; D gene unclear. The CDR3 loop spans 13 amino acids. The V gene lost 5 bases and the J gene lost 2 bases, with 8 bases spanning the gap. Germline assignment: CDR1 KGHDR and CDR2 SFDVKD. The CDR3 region is CATSGSGQETQYF. For the CDR3, the DNA is TGTGCCACCAGTGGATCCGGTCAAGAGACCCAGTACTTC.

The V gene is TRBV6-5, the J gene TRBJ1-1; D unresolved. Trimming cost V 3 bases and J 3 bases, with 8 bases left between them. CDR1 is MNHEY, CDR2 SVGAGI, per germline. The CDR3 has 13 amino acids. As DNA, the CDR3 is TGTGCCAGCAGTTATGCGGCTTACACTGAAGCTTTCTTT. This gives the protein CASSYAAYTEAFF.